This T cell receptor beta chain was recorded in a study of coeliac disease. Study as a whole: Disease groups: newly diagnosed active, refractory type I, gluten-free-diet controlled.

This clone was counted only a few times. Germline values: CDR1 MNHNS, CDR2 SASEGT. The CDR3 has 12 amino acids. Trimming took off 2 bases at V and 2 bases at J, with 4 bases between the two ends. Here immunoSEQ multiplex PCR was the method, and the copy in TCRdb shows in-frame clones only, minus some. The profile covers approximately 6,500 clones, with approximately 70% appearing a single time and 6% to 8% taken by the ten largest. The source of this sequence is a man aged 45 to 65 with active celiac disease. V and J are TRBV6-1 and TRBJ2-7; D call uncertain. Sequencing was done on a sample of lamina propria lymphocytes from the gut. Here the CDR3 DNA reads TGTGCCAGCAGTGAATGGCCCTACGAGCAGTACTTC. It yields the protein CASSEWPYEQYF.